The rows below give T cell receptor beta chains drawn from one sample of a study of T cell responses to AZD1222 COVID-19 vaccine. Profiling relied on immunoSEQ multiplex PCR, and the TCRdb table lists in-frame clones only, not all of them. The data hold about 140,000 clones, with roughly 85% observed a single time. The starting material was peripheral blood, obtained 28 days after the second dose of the MenACWY control vaccine. The receptors derive from an adult who received the MenACWY meningococcal vaccine as a control. Both conserved end residues are part of each CDR3. Fields, in order: V gene, D gene, CDR3 protein. D genes are given only for firm matches.

V gene: TRBV15
D gene: TRBD2
CDR3 protein: CATSGGPGLATDTQYF

V gene: TRBV11-2
D gene: TRBD2
CDR3 protein: CASSPMRSGASYEQYF

V gene: TRBV18
D gene: -
CDR3 protein: CASSPIQLNTEAFF

V gene: TRBV18
D gene: TRBD2
CDR3 protein: CASSPGSGPGGSNEQYF

V gene: TRBV27
D gene: -
CDR3 protein: CASSSGPHGISGELFF

V gene: TRBV7-8
D gene: -
CDR3 protein: CASSLAYTGITFF

V gene: TRBV5-1
D gene: TRBD1
CDR3 protein: CASSLARGSNTIYF

V gene: TRBV28
D gene: -
CDR3 protein: CASSFQGGPLSSPLHF

V gene: TRBV2
D gene: TRBD2
CDR3 protein: CASRAGAGELFF

V gene: TRBV2
D gene: TRBD2
CDR3 protein: CASSRLAGADEQFF

V gene: TRBV27
D gene: TRBD1
CDR3 protein: CASSVDRGSNQPQHF